This T cell receptor (beta chain) was sequenced for a study of cytomegalovirus exposure and HLA in healthy donors (TCRdb year 2017). About the investigation overall: In an earlier analysis of approximately 640 of the donors, around 290 Gb of sequence data and 100 million or so unique TCR beta sequences from 180 million or so T cells were reported. Around 320 gigabases of sequencing data and tens of millions of unique TCR sequences were included in an early release covering about 620 HLA-typed donors. The genetic ancestry cluster associated with self-reported Caucasian donors included about 84% of the roughly 400 genotyped donors. The study was designed to test whether signatures of past pathogen exposure could be identified by cataloging public T cell receptors. The study used immunosequencing to profile the T cell repertoires of hundreds of subjects and linked those repertoires to cytomegalovirus serostatus. In addition to the first cohort of around 670 subjects, a separate validation cohort of 120 different subjects was used. To predict cytomegalovirus infection status, the study combined high-throughput TCR immunosequencing, statistical association of individual TCRs with disease status, and machine learning. A later analysis re-analyzed previously published TCR beta repertoires from 550 to 700 donors and added high-resolution HLA genotyping to study TCR occurrence patterns. In the later analysis, no new phenotypic data were used to find candidate immune exposures; instead, reliance was placed on TCR beta sequences and their occurrence across donors. In an earlier analysis of 587 of the donors, high-throughput TCR beta sequencing was used to judge whether each TCR beta V gene segment behaved as functional or pseudogenic. Donor age, sex, ethnicity and CMV serostatus were collected together with the repertoire data. In a later genetic analysis, genome-wide SNP genotypes for about three fifths of the 666 donors were used, and that subset was treated as a discovery cohort. All discovery cohort repertoires had been generated on a single sequencing platform. HLA typing covered class I and class II loci at four-digit resolution. Typing coverage differed by locus: A, B, C, DRB1 and DQB1 were typed in roughly 620-630 donors, DQA1 in 500 to 550, DPA1 in approximately 600, and DPB1 in 400 to 480. Roughly 5 DR-DQ haplotypes were handled as single units for association and clustering, since linkage in the cohort was strong. Among 300 to 500 genotyped donors of the cohort, an average of roughly 230,000 unique TCR beta nucleotide sequences was sequenced per donor, of which 15% to 20% were non-productive. The investigation overall reported the following: Some IMGT-functional V segments, including TRBV6-2 and TRBV6-3, could not be told apart with the 87-base-pair reads, so those segments were excluded. Because counts were too low, more than 15 rarely observed V segments, including chromosome 9 orphons, were excluded from the earlier analysis of 587 of the donors. Because some donors lacked HLA typing at each locus, the association tests relied only on the typed subset. A later analysis found that HLA-associated TCR beta chains were more clonally expanded and had lower generation probabilities than equally common non-associated chains. The cohort was sequenced for TCR beta chains only, and without alpha or paired-chain data the features that could be detected were limited. According to the authors, the approach could potentially be generalized to other disease states and immunological phenotypes. In vitro tests confirmed that a few of the cytomegalovirus-associated TCR beta chains recognize cytomegalovirus antigens. A cluster of highly shared sequence variants was judged likely to represent a technical artifact of the sequencing pipeline. A later genetic analysis reported fewer N-insertions in productive TCRs among donors in an Asian-associated ancestry cluster than the approximately 670-donor mean. According to a later analysis, most CMV-associated TCR beta chains appeared to be HLA-restricted, and the HLA associations seemed to be driven largely by CMV exposure. CMV serostatus was the only immune exposure information available for the cohort. When HLA alleles, especially DR and DQ, strongly co-occurred, TCR associations were difficult to assign to individual alleles. Sequencing depth was assumed to be roughly uniform across donors in the presence/absence analyses, though that assumption may not hold. A later analysis reported that several top co-occurrence clusters appeared linked to parvovirus B19, influenza, CMV and Epstein-Barr virus. Correlated functional status among segregating V segments might reflect linkage disequilibrium, but an unknown experimental factor could not be ruled out. A later analysis associated about 18,000 TCR beta sequences with specific HLA alleles at a false discovery rate of 0.05. The study listed 164 TCR beta chains as associated with cytomegalovirus. In a later analysis, TCR association rates were found to vary across HLA loci, with the most associated TCRs seen for DRB1 alleles and the fewest for HLA-C alleles. Across donors, most TCR sequences were observed very rarely, whereas some public TCRs were present in many individuals. A further reported finding was that TCR beta sequences accurately predicted the HLA-A and HLA-B alleles for most subjects in the first cohort. Cytomegalovirus status was reported to be diagnosed by the classifier with high specificity and sensitivity in both the original and validation cohorts. In a later genetic analysis, a missense DCLRE1C variant was associated with V-gene and J-gene trimming of TCR beta chains, and the association was replicated in an independent cohort. Broadly in line with IMGT annotations, most TCR beta V segments showed up in productive rearrangements about 87% or about 30% of the time in an earlier analysis of around 550 of the donors.

The library was generated by the immunoSEQ multiplex PCR assay. A mixture of 60 forward primers for TCR Vbeta segments and 13 reverse primers for TCR Jbeta segments was used in the multiplex PCR. A multiplex PCR assay on genomic DNA amplified the CDR3 region of rearranged TCR beta genes. The amplified TCR beta libraries were sequenced on the Illumina HiSeq System as 87-base-pair reads. On the study's bioinformatics: A later analysis tallied around 82 million unique TCR beta chains across the 666 repertoires, and about 12 million of those chains were shared by two or more donors. To remove PCR and sequencing errors, raw reads were error-corrected and collapsed into unique sequences using a nearest-neighbor algorithm that merged closely related sequences. Alignment of CDR3 sequences to IMGT reference sequences was used to assign V, D and J gene segments. For a sequence to be retained, at least a six-nucleotide match to both a V gene segment and a J gene segment was required. Rearrangements were called productive when the CDR3 lacked stop codons and stayed in frame with V and J; all others were non-productive. Following IMGT convention, CDR3 was defined as the stretch from the second conserved V-encoded cysteine to the conserved J-encoded phenylalanine. The earlier analysis of approximately 590 of the donors excluded any sequence lacking an unambiguous match to a single V gene segment. In an earlier analysis of about 590 of the donors, a V segment was called functional when productive rearrangements were above 56.7%, and segregating when the standard deviation between donors exceeded 5%. A statistical classification framework was developed to diagnose cytomegalovirus status using the catalog of TCR beta chain sequences. A later analysis assigned V and J genes by comparing TCR nucleotide sequences with IMGT/GENE-DB human TR gene sequences. Using the TCRdist pipeline, a later analysis assigned CDR3 sequences along with most-parsimonious VDJ recombination scenarios. In a later analysis, every TCR beta chain was defined by the combination of its CDR3 amino acid sequence and its V-gene family, and reads without a unique V-gene family were dropped. As a way to deal with suspected cross-contamination and a sequencing artifact, a later analysis dropped over 550 nucleotide sequences that were highly shared and had low generation probability. In a later analysis, a clonal expansion index for each public chain was calculated from normalized within-repertoire ranks of inferred template counts. In a later analysis, generation probabilities were computed using a VDJ recombination model fitted to out-of-frame rearrangements, and the results were checked against IGoR. A later analysis scored TCR-TCR, TCR-HLA and TCR-CMV co-occurrence with hypergeometric tests, applying a repertoire-size bias correction to TCR pairs. False discovery rates were estimated in a later analysis by permuting HLA or CMV assignments 20 times. A later analysis grouped co-occurring TCRs with DBSCAN, adding TCRdist sequence similarity when clustering within HLA-allele-positive subsets. Repertoires with fewer than 30,000 or more than 120,000 public chains were left out of co-occurrence clustering, as were several repertoires with anomalous nucleotide sharing. Imported from immuneACCESS, the table was reduced by TCRdb to in-frame sequences with V and J called. These copies leave out some clones; in studies compared against another copy, an unresolved V gene accounts for under half, and the cause of the remainder is not known. The V and J calls and clone size come from that table; D and trimming were worked out from the DNA. The sample has 75,000 to 95,000 clones on record, 70% to 90% of them singletons. Of the sample, 2% to 2.5% is held by the ten largest clones.

V is cut back by 10 bases and J by 4 bases, with 8 bases in the junction unmatched. Spanning cysteine to phenylalanine, the CDR3 consists of 14 amino acids. Only the CDR3 part of the read is kept: 42 bases, read in frame from the first base. Taken from the germline V gene, the CDR1 and CDR2 loops are SGHAT and FQNNGV. Comments on this clone: Its antigen has not been determined. It has no much larger one-base neighbor in the sample; base qualities were not kept.

In total, 666 healthy bone marrow donors made up the cohort. At the time of sampling, every cohort member was nominally healthy, though immune exposures that went unrecorded were likely present. The donor tested CMV seronegative and was one of the 352 seronegative cohort members. A peripheral blood sample was provided by each donor, and peripheral blood mononuclear cells were used for TCR beta sequencing. The Qiagen DNeasy Blood Extraction Kit was used to extract genomic DNA from the blood cell samples. The chain is made from TRBV11-2 and TRBJ2-2, with 8 bases in between that match TRBD2. The material sequenced was PBMCs. This receptor was obtained from a man aged 18 to 29 in good health and CMV-seronegative. The CDR3 amino acid sequence is: CATKDGRATGELFF. The nucleotide sequence is TGTGCCACCAAGGACGGGAGGGCCACCGGGGAGCTGTTTTTT.